This TCR beta chain was documented in a study of OX40 agonist ivuxolimab in advanced cancers. Study overall: Given to patients was ivuxolimab, an agonistic anti-OX40 (CD134) antibody. Across the patients, intravenous ivuxolimab was delivered every 2 weeks at 0.01 to 10 mg/kg. Findings of the study overall: Clonal expansion from baseline to week 6 occurred in both CD4+ and CD8+ T cells.

This clone was recorded once. No antigen is known for it. Sequencing was performed with immunoSEQ multiplex PCR; in TCRdb, only in-frame clones are kept and a portion is missing. The data show tens of thousands of clones, approximately 91% seen once. Germline loops: CDR1 GTSNPN, CDR2 SVGIG (reference sequence). Between the trimmed V and J ends, which lost 0 bases and 8 bases, there was a span of 8 bases. The CDR3 spans 12 residues. The specimen was CD4+ or CD8+ T cells sorted from blood, collected in a trial of the OX40 agonist ivuxolimab. The receptor's source is an adult with an advanced solid tumor such as melanoma, head and neck, liver or kidney cancer. The chain carries TRBV30 and TRBJ2-1; weak D call: TRBD2 (6 bases). The CDR3 sequence: CAWSVGEDEQFF. CDR3 nucleotide sequence: TGTGCCTGGAGTGTAGGGGAGGATGAGCAGTTCTTC.